This T cell receptor beta chain emerged from a study of T cell responses to AZD1222 COVID-19 vaccine. TCRdb keeps only in-frame clones here, not all; method: immunoSEQ multiplex PCR. The sample holds more than 100,000 clones; approximately 92% are singletons and the top ten take under 2%. The V and J ends lost 2 bases and 7 bases, in that order; junction bases with no gene match: 0. The CDR3 runs to 14 residues. The germline V gene has CDR1 SGHTA and CDR2 FQGTGA. The chain employs TRBV7-3 and TRBJ2-1; 12 nucleotides line up with TRBD2. The specimen was peripheral blood, collected 28 days after the second AZD1222 dose. This sequence originates from an adult who received the AZD1222 COVID-19 vaccine. CDR3 sequence reads: CASSLLAGGNEQFF. The CDR3 DNA reads TGTGCCAGCAGCTTACTAGCGGGAGGGAATGAGCAGTTCTTC.